Below are 17 T cell receptor beta chains sequenced from a single sample in a study of T cells in Graves' hyperthyroidism and ophthalmopathy. The TCR beta CDR3 regions underwent amplification using RNA transcripts as the source. The HTBI set primed first-round TCR CDR3 RT-PCR. TCRdb used MiXCR to reprocess the multiplex PCR reads, holding one entry per CDR3 protein. The table includes 300,000 to 400,000 distinct CDR3 sequences, 15% to 20% detected once. The sequenced sample was blood. All receptors derive from a woman aged 50 to 60 with Graves' hyperthyroidism.

The V call is TRBV5-4, the J call TRBJ2-2, with D tentatively TRBD1 (5 bases). CDR3 size: 14 residues. V lost 4 bases, J lost 6 bases, and 13 bases lay in between. Germline lookup yields CDR1 SGHNT and CDR2 YYREEE (reference sequence). The CDR3 sequence: CASSQQGLSGELFF. The CDR3 DNA reads TGTGCCAGCAGCCAGCAGGGTCTATCCGGGGAGCTGTTTTTT.

J is TRBJ2-3 and V is TRBV19; 9 bases line up with TRBD1. The CDR3 contains 14 residues. V was pared by 6 bases and J by 6 bases, with 7 bases of the junction left unmatched. Germline values: CDR1 LNHDA, CDR2 SQIVND (reference sequence). The CDR3 here is CASRPGQGSDTQYF. In nucleotides, the CDR3 is TGTGCCAGTAGGCCGGGACAGGGATCGGATACGCAGTATTTT.

In its sample, this clonotype was seen a few times. The V call is TRBV27, the J call TRBJ1-6; possibly TRBD1 for D (5 bases). Trimming pared 5 bases from V and 9 bases from J, leaving 14 bases between. Per the germline V gene, CDR1 is MNHEY and CDR2 is SMNVEV (reference sequence). The length of the CDR3 is 14 residues. The CDR3 nucleotides read TGTGCCAGCAGTCCCGGAGGGGTGGCTTCACCCCTCCACTTT. Amino acid sequence: CASSPGGVASPLHF.

This clonotype was seen at least ten times. The chain links TRBV5-5 to TRBJ2-3; D is ambiguous. CDR3 length: 15 amino acids. Germline CDR1 and CDR2: SGHKS and YYEKEE (reference sequence). V was trimmed by 2 bases and J by 0 bases, leaving 10 bases between them. CDR3 nucleotides: TGTGCCAGCAGCTTATACGGCGGCAGCACAGATACGCAGTATTTT. Translated, it gives CASSLYGGSTDTQYF.

The sample holds a few counts of this clonotype. The chain has TRBV29-1 and TRBJ2-1; 8 bases agree with TRBD1. The length of the CDR3 is 14 residues. The germline CDR1 and CDR2 sequences are SQVTM and ANQGSEA. J was trimmed by 7 bases and V by 1 base; bases with no gene match: 6. The CDR3 region has the DNA TGCAGCGTTGAAGGGACGACAGGGGCGAATGAGCAGTTCTTC. Amino acid sequence: CSVEGTTGANEQFF.

There are a few counts of this clonotype. The chain employs TRBV6-1 and TRBJ2-7, with D uncertain. Germline V gives CDR1 MNHNS, CDR2 SASEGT. CDR3 length: 12 amino acids. V was shortened by 6 bases and J by 5 bases, with 11 bases between the two germline ends. The CDR3 region is CASSETKDEQYV. In nucleotides, the CDR3 is TGTGCCAGCAGCGAGACAAAAGACGAGCAGTACGTC.

V gene TRBV12-3 or TRBV12-4 combines with J gene TRBJ2-3; D perhaps matches TRBD1 (6 bases). The CDR3 consists of 17 residues. Trimming left V 1 base short and J 5 bases short, with 19 bases between. The CDR3 region is CASSLGARGLGKDTQYF. As DNA, the CDR3 is TGTGCCAGCAGTTTAGGAGCCAGGGGATTAGGGAAAGATACGCAGTATTTT.

The chain combines TRBV19 with TRBJ1-1, with TRBD1 as a possible D gene (6 bases). The CDR3 spans 16 residues. In germline, CDR1 is LNHDA, CDR2 SQIVND (reference sequence). V dropped 5 bases and J dropped 1 base, with 17 bases sitting between them. For the CDR3, the DNA is TGTGCCAGTAGTGCACCTTCCCGACAGGCGAACACTGAAGCTTTCTTT. Amino acids: CASSAPSRQANTEAFF.

In DNA form, the CDR3 reads TGCGCCAGCAGCCAAGTTATCCAGCGGGGGGCTTTGAAGGCGAACACCGGGGAGCTGTTTTTT. It translates to CASSQVIQRGALKANTGELFF. The rearrangement uses TRBV4-1 and TRBJ2-2, with 9 positions matching TRBD2. Germline-derived CDR1 and CDR2 are MGHRA and YSYEKL. The CDR3 is 21 residues long. Trimming removed 1 base from V and 0 bases from J; junction bases left unmatched: 15.

The V gene is TRBV5-6, the J gene TRBJ1-3, with 10 bases that match TRBD1. Trimming took 2 bases from V and 7 from J; bases not matched to a gene: 3. Germline V gene sequence: CDR1 SGHDT, CDR2 YYEEEE. The CDR3 sequence is 14 residues long. Here the CDR3 reads CASSFGTGANTIYF. In nucleotides, the CDR3 is TGTGCCAGCAGCTTCGGGACAGGGGCGAACACCATATATTTT.

With respect to this clonotype: An end of the junction does not agree with germline; a read error may underlie this. The chain has TRBV5-5 and TRBJ1-3; tentatively, D is TRBD1 (6 bases). The CDR3 consists of 16 residues. Germline CDR1 is SGHKS and CDR2 is YYEKEE (reference sequence). The CDR3 DNA is TGCGCCAGCAGCAGCCAGGGGCCATCTTCCGGAAACACCATATATTTT. Protein sequence: CASSSQGPSSGNTIYF.

This clonotype was observed a few times. CDR3 residues: CASRGLPNTEAFF. CDR3 coding DNA: TGTGCCAGCCGCGGACTCCCAAACACTGAAGCTTTCTTT. The V and J genes are TRBV2 and TRBJ1-1; D gene uncertain. V was pared by 8 bases and J by 2 bases, with 12 bases between. The CDR3 is 13 residues long. Per the germline V gene, CDR1 is SNHLY and CDR2 is FYNNEI.

This clonotype was detected ten times or more. V gene TRBV28 combines with J gene TRBJ1-1, with TRBD1 matching 8 bases. Germline CDR1 and CDR2: MDHEN and SYDVKM. V trimming: 5 bases; J trimming: 2 bases; junction bases outside the gene matches: 13. This CDR3 has 17 residues. This CDR3 reads CASSAGTGGGQNTEAFF. The CDR3, as DNA: TGTGCCAGCAGTGCTGGGACAGGTGGAGGTCAAAACACTGAAGCTTTCTTT. The entire variable domain, with the rest obtained from reference TRBV28 and TRBJ1-1, is as follows: DVKVTQSSRYLVKRTGEKVFLECVQDMDHENMFWYRQDPGLGLRLIYFSYDVKMKEKGDIPEGYSVSREKKERFSLILESASTNQTSMYLCASSAGTGGGQNTEAFFGQGTRLTVV.

This clonotype was recorded a few times. V usage is TRBV11-2 and J usage is TRBJ1-5; D not certain. This CDR3 comprises 12 residues. V shed 4 bases and J shed 7 bases, with 8 bases lying between them. The germline CDR1 and CDR2 sequences are SGHAT and FQNNGV. The CDR3 loop reads CASSSSGQPQHF. The CDR3 DNA follows: TGTGCCAGCAGCTCGTCGGGCCAGCCCCAGCATTTT.

This clonotype was seen more than once but under ten times. The chain employs TRBV4-1 and TRBJ2-6, with TRBD1 as a possible D gene (6 bases). The CDR3 extends over 17 amino acids. The germline V gene encodes CDR1 MGHRA and CDR2 YSYEKL. The ends were cut back, 2 bases at V and 0 bases at J, with 11 bases in the middle. CDR3 sequence reads: CASSQLTGSSGANVLTF. The CDR3 bases are TGCGCCAGCAGCCAATTGACAGGAAGCTCTGGGGCCAACGTCCTGACTTTC.

This clonotype came up a few times. The V call is TRBV9, the J call TRBJ2-1; a weak D match, TRBD2 (5 bases). Germline lookup yields CDR1 SGDLS and CDR2 YYNGEE. The CDR3 extends over 15 amino acids. V gave up 0 bases and J gave up 2 bases, with 9 bases separating them. Written as DNA, the CDR3 is TGTGCCAGCAGCGTAGGGGAGCCCGCCTACAATGAGCAGTTCTTC. The encoded protein is CASSVGEPAYNEQFF.

This chain connects TRBV4-1 to TRBJ2-1; 8 nucleotides line up with TRBD1. Germline-derived CDR1 and CDR2 are MGHRA and YSYEKL. The CDR3 has 13 amino acids. Trimming took 10 bases from V and 9 from J; bases not matched to a gene: 11. CDR3 nucleotide sequence: TGCGCCACCCGAAGACAGGGGTCGGGTGAGCAGTTCTTC. Its translation is CATRRQGSGEQFF.